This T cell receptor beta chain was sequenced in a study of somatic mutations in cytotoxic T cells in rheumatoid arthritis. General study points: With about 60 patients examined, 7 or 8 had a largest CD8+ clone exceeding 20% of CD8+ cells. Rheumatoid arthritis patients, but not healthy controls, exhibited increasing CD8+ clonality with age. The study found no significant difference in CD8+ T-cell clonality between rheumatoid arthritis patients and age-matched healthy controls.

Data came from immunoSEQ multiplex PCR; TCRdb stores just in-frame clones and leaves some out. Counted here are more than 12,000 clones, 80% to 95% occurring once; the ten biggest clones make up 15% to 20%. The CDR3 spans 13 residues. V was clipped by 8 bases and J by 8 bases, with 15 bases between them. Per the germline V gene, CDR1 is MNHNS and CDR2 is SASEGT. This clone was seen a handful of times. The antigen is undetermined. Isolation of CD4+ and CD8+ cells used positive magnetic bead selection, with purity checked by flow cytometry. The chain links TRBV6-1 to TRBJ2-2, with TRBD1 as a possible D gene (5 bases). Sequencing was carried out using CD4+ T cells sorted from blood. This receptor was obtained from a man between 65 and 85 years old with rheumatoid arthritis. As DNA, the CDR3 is TGTGCCAGCCCCAAAATCGACAGAGGGGAGCTGTTTTTT. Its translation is CASPKIDRGELFF.